A single sample is the source of the 7 T cell receptor beta chains below, sequenced in a study of blood T cells in healthy people across ages. Through a sample-barcoded 5' primer and a J-beta primer mix, a second PCR was run for roughly 7 to 11 cycles. TCRdb reanalysed the 5' RACE reads using MiXCR and keeps one entry per CDR3 protein. The profile covers about 970,000 distinct CDR3 sequences, with roughly 51% appearing a single time and around 21% taken by the ten largest. The sequencing sample was made of blood. All receptors derive from a woman aged 55-69 years in good health.

The CDR3 reads CASSQRVPNTGELFF. The CDR3 region has the DNA TGTGCCAGCAGTCAGCGGGTCCCGAACACCGGGGAGCTGTTTTTT. The chain uses TRBV6-2 or TRBV6-3 and TRBJ2-2, with a tentative D call TRBD2 (6 bases). Germline CDR1 and CDR2: MNHEY and SVGEGT. V was shortened by 5 bases and J by 0 bases, with 10 bases between the two germline ends. The CDR3 length is 15 residues.

The rearrangement joins TRBV7-9 to TRBJ2-3, with a tentative D call TRBD1 (6 bases). CDR1 and CDR2 from the germline V gene are SEHNR and FQNEAQ (reference sequence). Between the trimmed V and J ends, which lost 5 bases and 5 bases, there was a span of 20 bases. This CDR3 has 16 residues. The CDR3 DNA sequence: TGTGCCAGCAGCCTTGAGTGGCAGGGGATTATAGATACGCAGTATTTT. Translated, it gives CASSLEWQGIIDTQYF.

The chain links TRBV7-2 to TRBJ2-1, with 14 nucleotides matching TRBD2. The V and J ends lost 5 bases and 4 bases, in that order; junction bases with no gene match: 4. Germline V gene lookup returns CDR1 SGHTA and CDR2 FQGNSA. The CDR3 is 16 residues long. CDR3 in DNA: TGTGCCAGCAGCACGACTAGCGGGAGGGGTTACAATGAGCAGTTCTTC. Its protein is CASSTTSGRGYNEQFF.

The chain carries TRBV11-2 and TRBJ1-2; D is unresolved. Trimming shortened V by 0 bases and J by 6 bases, and 11 bases separated the two germline ends. CDR3 size: 14 residues. From germline, CDR1 is SGHAT and CDR2 FQNNGV. The DNA for the CDR3 is TGTGCCAGCAGCTTAGAACCGAGGGATCATGGCTACACCTTC. It yields the protein CASSLEPRDHGYTF.

This clonotype was counted a few times. The chain carries TRBV29-1 and TRBJ2-1; 7 nucleotides match TRBD2. Trimming cost V 7 bases and J 0 bases; bases outside gene matches: 6. Per germline, CDR1 SQVTM and CDR2 ANQGSEA. CDR3 length: 14 residues. The CDR3 DNA follows: TGCAGCGCCGTCCCTAGCGGCTCCTACAATGAGCAGTTCTTC. Translating gives CSAVPSGSYNEQFF.

This clonotype was seen a handful of times. The chain links TRBV5-1 to TRBJ2-5; 8 bases fit TRBD2. This CDR3 is 18 amino acids long. Losses at the gene ends were 0 bases for V and 2 bases for J; bases not matched to a gene: 12. Germline lookup yields CDR1 SGHRS and CDR2 YFSETQ. CDR3 sequence reads: CASSLGSYTSGYQETQYF. In DNA form, the CDR3 reads TGCGCCAGCAGCTTGGGCTCTTACACTAGCGGATATCAAGAGACCCAGTACTTC.

The chain employs TRBV11-2 and TRBJ2-1, with TRBD2 identical over 15 bases. Trimming removed 5 bases from V and 7 bases from J; junction bases left unmatched: 6. Germline CDR1 and CDR2: SGHAT and FQNNGV. The CDR3 length is 16 residues. In DNA form, the CDR3 reads TGTGCCAGCAGCCCCCGGACTAGCGGGAGGGGTAATGAGCAGTTCTTC. It codes for CASSPRTSGRGNEQFF.